The present TCR beta chain was sequenced within a study of PD-1 blockade in mismatch repair-deficient tumors. General study results and limits: Tumor-resident clones, often absent from pretreatment blood, expanded after pembrolizumab and then contracted.

Trimming cost V 2 bases and J 3 bases; bases outside gene matches: 7. This CDR3 contains 17 residues. The germline V gene encodes CDR1 SEHNR and CDR2 FQNEAQ (reference sequence). To note about this clone: Its antigen is not identified.

Time point indicated: 10-day in vitro stimulation with candidate neoantigen peptide 6. A roughly ten-day in vitro culture was run per each of roughly 7 reactive peptides. The method was immunoSEQ multiplex PCR; TCRdb's version includes in-frame clones alone and lacks a portion of them. This sample has roughly 14,000 clones, with approximately 86% found just once. The sample in question was cells cultured in vitro, obtained from a patient treated with pembrolizumab. The TCR sequence derives from an adult with mismatch repair-deficient cancer. The gene calls are TRBV7-9 and TRBJ2-1; 10 bases match TRBD2. CDR3 protein: CASSLSSGSPVYNEQFF. The CDR3, as DNA: TGTGCCAGCAGCTTATCTAGCGGGAGCCCCGTCTACAATGAGCAGTTCTTC.